Each of the 12 T cell receptor beta chains below was sequenced from the same sample in a study of cytomegalovirus exposure and HLA in healthy donors. PCR was performed using 60 Vbeta and 13 Jbeta primers. Profiled with immunoSEQ multiplex PCR; TCRdb holds only in-frame clones, not every one. The data contain more than 95,000 clones, about 85% of them seen just once; the ten biggest clones take up roughly 4.1%. The sample comprised PBMCs. These receptors all come from a man younger than 30 in good health and CMV-seropositive.

V is TRBV6-1 and J is TRBJ2-3; 7 positions agree with TRBD2. Germline V gives CDR1 MNHNS, CDR2 SASEGT. The CDR3 runs 14 residues. V lost 11 bases and J lost 0; bases outside the gene matches: 8. The CDR3 sequence is CAAGLAESTDTQYF. CDR3 nucleotides: TGTGCCGCGGGGCTAGCGGAAAGCACAGATACGCAGTATTTT.

This chain uses TRBV7-8 with TRBJ2-5, with 8 bases that match TRBD1. The CDR3 sequence is 13 residues long. The trim removed 4 bases at V and 4 bases at J, leaving 2 bases unmatched. Germline V gene lookup returns CDR1 SGHVS and CDR2 FQNEAQ. This chain's CDR3 is CASSSGTGETQYF. The CDR3, as DNA: TGTGCCAGCAGCTCCGGGACAGGAGAGACCCAGTACTTC.

CDR3 in amino acids: CASSFLGQGGTTNEKLFF. The CDR3 coding sequence is TGTGCCAGCAGTTTCCTCGGACAGGGGGGTACAACTAATGAAAAACTGTTTTTT. V gene TRBV27 combines with J gene TRBJ1-4; 10 bases map to TRBD1. V gave up 3 bases and J gave up 0 bases; unmatched junction bases: 7. The CDR3 runs 18 residues. Germline V CDR1 and CDR2: MNHEY, SMNVEV (reference sequence).

This clone appeared a few times. The chain couples TRBV14 to TRBJ2-7; tentative D call: TRBD1 (5 bases). Germline V gene lookup returns CDR1 SGHDN and CDR2 FVKESK. The CDR3 consists of 13 residues. V dropped 4 bases and J dropped 11 bases, with 18 bases sitting between them. Here the CDR3 DNA reads TGTGCCAGCAGCCCCTTTCCTTCCGGCAGGGAGTACTTC. Its translation: CASSPFPSGREYF.

This clone was observed a single time. V is TRBV25-1 and J is TRBJ2-1, with 9 bases fitting TRBD1. CDR1 is MGHDK, CDR2 SYGVNS, per germline. The CDR3 spans 16 residues. Unmatched junction bases numbered 9, after V lost 1 base and J lost 8 bases. CDR3 nucleotides: TGTGCCAGCAGTGAATTATTGGACAGGGGTTCGGATGAGCAGTTCTTC. Translated, it gives CASSELLDRGSDEQFF.

This clone was seen once. Written as DNA, the CDR3 is TGTGCCTGGAGTAGACAGGGAAATGAAAAACTGTTTTTT. Its translation: CAWSRQGNEKLFF. V is TRBV30 and J is TRBJ1-4, with TRBD1 matching 7 bases. This CDR3 is built from 13 residues. Germline CDR1 and CDR2: GTSNPN and SVGIG (reference sequence). J gave up 5 bases and V 2 bases, and 2 bases lay outside the gene matches.

The chain combines TRBV5-1 with TRBJ2-3; no reliable D call. V was trimmed by 1 base and J by 0 bases, leaving 6 bases between them. Germline V gene lookup returns CDR1 SGHRS and CDR2 YFSETQ. The CDR3 runs 14 residues. The CDR3 spells CASSLTRSTDTQYF. DNA of the CDR3: TGCGCCAGCAGCTTGACTCGAAGCACAGATACGCAGTATTTT.

The rearrangement joins TRBV7-2 to TRBJ1-6, with D tentatively TRBD1 (6 bases). Deletions cut 5 bases from V and 8 bases from J, with 16 bases between. CDR3 length: 15 amino acids. Germline assignment: CDR1 SGHTA and CDR2 FQGNSA. The DNA for the CDR3 is TGTGCCAGCAGCACCAACAGGGTTATTGATTCACCCCTCCACTTT. Protein product: CASSTNRVIDSPLHF.

The rearrangement uses TRBV11-2 and TRBJ1-5, with 7 bases that match TRBD1. Trimming removed 5 bases from V and 3 bases from J; junction bases left unmatched: 7. CDR1 SGHAT and CDR2 FQNNGV come from the germline V gene. This CDR3 has 15 amino acids. CDR3 loop: CASSAEGQTNQPQHF. CDR3 in DNA: TGTGCCAGCAGCGCCGAGGGACAGACCAATCAGCCCCAGCATTTT.

The CDR3 DNA reads as TGTGCCTGGAGTGGGGGGGGGCAGCCCCAGCATTTT. It specifies CAWSGGGQPQHF. V and J are TRBV30 and TRBJ1-5; D possibly corresponds to TRBD1 (5 bases). V lost 1 base and J lost 7, with 8 bases in between. The germline V gene has CDR1 GTSNPN and CDR2 SVGIG (reference sequence). The CDR3 spans 12 residues.

The chain's CDR3 is CASSFRRIHYEQYF. The DNA for the CDR3 is TGTGCCAGCAGCTTTCGAAGGATCCACTACGAGCAGTACTTC. The chain has TRBV5-6 and TRBJ2-5, with D uncertain. With the DNA end fitting TRBJ2-7 better, the J assignment may be wrong. The V gene's germline CDR1 is SGHDT and CDR2 YYEEEE. The CDR3 loop spans 14 amino acids.

About this clone: At one boundary the junction diverges from the germline segment, which might be a read error. The chain has TRBV19 and TRBJ1-2, with 9 bases matching TRBD1. This CDR3 is built from 14 residues. Germline V lookup: CDR1 LNHDA, CDR2 SQIVND (reference sequence). The CDR3 DNA follows: TGTGCCAGTAGTATCCCCGGGACAGGGTGGGACTACACCTTT. Residues: CASSIPGTGWDYTF. The whole variable domain, remainder taken from reference TRBV19 and TRBJ1-2, is DGGITQSPKYLFRKEGQNVTLSCEQNLNHDAMYWYRQDPGQGLRLIYYSQIVNDFQKGDIAEGYSVSREKKESFPLTVTSAQKNPTAFYLCASSIPGTGWDYTFGSGTRLTVV.